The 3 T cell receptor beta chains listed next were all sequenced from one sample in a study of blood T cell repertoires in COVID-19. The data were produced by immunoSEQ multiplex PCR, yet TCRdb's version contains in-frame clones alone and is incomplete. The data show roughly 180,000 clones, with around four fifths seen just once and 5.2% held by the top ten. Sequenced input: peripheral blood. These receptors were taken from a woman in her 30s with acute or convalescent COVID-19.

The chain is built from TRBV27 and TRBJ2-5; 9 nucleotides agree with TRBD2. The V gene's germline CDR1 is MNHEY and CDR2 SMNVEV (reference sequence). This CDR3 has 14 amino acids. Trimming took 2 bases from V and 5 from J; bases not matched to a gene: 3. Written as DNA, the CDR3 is TGTGCCAGCAGTTTACTAGCGGGATATGAGACCCAGTACTTC. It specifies CASSLLAGYETQYF.

The CDR3 sequence is CASSATGVGYTF. DNA for the CDR3: TGTGCCAGCAGCGCAACGGGGGTCGGCTACACCTTC. The chain has TRBV6-2 or TRBV6-3 and TRBJ1-2, with D possibly TRBD1 on 5 matching bases. Trimming stripped 6 bases from V and 8 bases from J, with 13 bases between. Germline assignment: CDR1 MNHEY and CDR2 SVGEGT. The CDR3 covers 12 residues.

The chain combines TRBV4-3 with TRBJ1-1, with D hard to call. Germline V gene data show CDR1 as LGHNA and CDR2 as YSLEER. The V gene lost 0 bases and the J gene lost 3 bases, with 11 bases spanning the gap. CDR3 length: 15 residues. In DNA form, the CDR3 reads TGCGCCAGCAGCCAAGATCCGCGAGGGCACACTGAAGCTTTCTTT. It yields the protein CASSQDPRGHTEAFF.